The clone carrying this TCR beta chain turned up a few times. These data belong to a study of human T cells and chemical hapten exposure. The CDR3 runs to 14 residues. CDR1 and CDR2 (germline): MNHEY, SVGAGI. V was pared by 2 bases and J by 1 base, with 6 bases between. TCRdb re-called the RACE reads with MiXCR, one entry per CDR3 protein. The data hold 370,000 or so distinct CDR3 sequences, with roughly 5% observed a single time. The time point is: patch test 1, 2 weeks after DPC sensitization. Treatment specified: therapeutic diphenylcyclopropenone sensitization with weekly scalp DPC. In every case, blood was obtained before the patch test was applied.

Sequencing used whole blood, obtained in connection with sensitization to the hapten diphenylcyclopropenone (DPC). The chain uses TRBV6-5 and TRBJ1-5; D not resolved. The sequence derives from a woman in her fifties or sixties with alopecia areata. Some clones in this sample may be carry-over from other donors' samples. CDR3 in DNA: TGTGCCAGCAGTTACCGACCCAGCAATCAGCCCCAGCATTTT. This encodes CASSYRPSNQPQHF.